This T cell receptor (beta chain) came from a study of CD8 T cells in ankylosing spondylitis. Study-wide points: Reportedly, significant enrichment of disease-linked clones occurred in matched ankylosing spondylitis synovial fluid. About 8 highly homologous variants made up a TCR beta motif that seemed to typify ankylosing spondylitis blood. A subset of motif variants has previously been described in the synovial fluid and blood of reactive arthritis. CD8+ cells made up the disease-linked clones, which were relatively rare in peripheral blood.

The CDR3 runs 12 residues. Germline V gives CDR1 SQVTM, CDR2 ANQGSEA. The J segment lost 7 bases and the V segment lost 4 bases, leaving 3 bases of the junction unmatched. This clonotype appeared a few times. Its matching antigen is unknown. Making use of molecular barcodes, quantitative 5'-RACE generated TCR beta libraries. TCRdb recomputed calls from the 5' RACE reads with MiXCR, one row per CDR3 protein. Of fewer than 650,000 distinct CDR3 sequences detected, about 13% appear once; the ten largest clones hold approximately 6.3%. The V call is TRBV29-1, the J call TRBJ2-1; TRBD1 agrees at 8 bases. Sequenced input: blood, either unsorted or a sorted T cell fraction (not recorded which). This TCR was sampled from a male donor with ankylosing spondylitis. In nucleotides, the CDR3 is TGCAGCGTTGTATGGACAGGGAATGAGCAGTTCTTC. Protein: CSVVWTGNEQFF.